Below are 3 T cell receptor beta chains sequenced from a single sample in a study of radiotherapy plus CTLA-4 blockade in lung cancer. Repertoires were generated with immunoSEQ multiplex PCR, while TCRdb's copy carries only in-frame clones and drops some. The table has some 90,000 clones, approximately 86% seen once. The material was peripheral blood, obtained from a patient treated with radiotherapy plus ipilimumab. The receptor set was obtained from a human donor with non-small cell lung cancer who had a partial response to radiotherapy plus ipilimumab.

J is TRBJ1-5 and V is TRBV19; 7 positions agree with TRBD1. The CDR3 totals 19 residues. CDR1 and CDR2 (germline): LNHDA, SQIVND (reference sequence). J lost 0 bases, V lost 0 bases, and 11 bases had no gene match. CDR3 sequence reads: CASSIEGDSALYSNQPQHF. CDR3 coding DNA: TGTGCCAGTAGTATAGAAGGGGACAGCGCCCTTTATAGCAATCAGCCCCAGCATTTT.

The chain is built from TRBV6-1 and TRBJ1-2; D gene uncertain. Trimming took off 4 bases at V and 0 bases at J, with 12 bases between the two ends. The germline V gene has CDR1 MNHNS and CDR2 SASEGT. The CDR3 spans 15 residues. Written as DNA, the CDR3 is TGTGCCAGCAGTGCGGAGAGGGTTACTAACTATGGCTACACCTTC. It specifies CASSAERVTNYGYTF.

This clone appeared once. The V and J genes are TRBV28 and TRBJ1-5; D possibly corresponds to TRBD1 (5 bases). Germline assignment: CDR1 MDHEN and CDR2 SYDVKM. This CDR3 has 16 residues. V gave up 5 bases and J gave up 3 bases, with 17 bases separating them. The CDR3 DNA sequence: TGTGCCAGCAGTGGGGACTGGTCGACCTACAATCAGCCCCAGCATTTT. Translated, it gives CASSGDWSTYNQPQHF.